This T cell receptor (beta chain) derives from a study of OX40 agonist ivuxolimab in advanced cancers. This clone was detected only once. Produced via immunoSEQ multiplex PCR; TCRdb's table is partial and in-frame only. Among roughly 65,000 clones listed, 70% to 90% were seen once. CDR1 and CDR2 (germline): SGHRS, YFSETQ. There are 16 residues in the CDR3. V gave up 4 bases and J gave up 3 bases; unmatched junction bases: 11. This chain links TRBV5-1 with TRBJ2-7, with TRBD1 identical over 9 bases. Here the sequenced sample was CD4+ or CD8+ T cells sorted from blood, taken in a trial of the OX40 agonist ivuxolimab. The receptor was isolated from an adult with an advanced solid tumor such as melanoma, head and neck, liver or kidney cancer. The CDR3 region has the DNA TGCGCCAGCAGCCCGGGAGGACAGGGGATTTTCTACGAGCAGTACTTC. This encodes CASSPGGQGIFYEQYF.